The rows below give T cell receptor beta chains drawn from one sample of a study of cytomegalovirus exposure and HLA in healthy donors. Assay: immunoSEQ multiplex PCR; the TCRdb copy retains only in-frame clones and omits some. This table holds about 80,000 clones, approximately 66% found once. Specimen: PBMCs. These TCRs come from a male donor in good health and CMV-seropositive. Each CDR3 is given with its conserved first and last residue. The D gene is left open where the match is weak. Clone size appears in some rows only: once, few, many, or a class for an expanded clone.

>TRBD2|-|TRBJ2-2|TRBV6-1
TGTGCCAGCAGTGAACGGGGGGGCCGGACCGGGGAGCTGTTTTTT
CASSERGGRTGELFF
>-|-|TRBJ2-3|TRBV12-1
-
CASSFGLGTEFTDTQYF
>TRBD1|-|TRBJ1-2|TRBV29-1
TGCAGCGTTGTTTCCTGGGACAGGGGGCTTTTGAGCTATGGCTACACCTTC
CSVVSWDRGLLSYGYTF
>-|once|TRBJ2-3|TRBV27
TGTGCCAGCAGTTTGAGGTTGATAAGCACAGATACGCAGTATTTT
CASSLRLISTDTQYF
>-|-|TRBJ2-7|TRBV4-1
TGCGCCAGCAGCCAGTTAGACAGTGCCCTGTACTTC
CASSQLDSALYF
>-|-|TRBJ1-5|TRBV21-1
TGTGCCAGCAGCAAAGCCGACGGGAGCCGATTCCCCTATCAGCCCCAGCATTTT
CASSKADGSRFPYQPQHF
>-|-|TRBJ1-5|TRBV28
TGTGCCGGAAGCAGTTTAGAAGGGGGCAATCAGCCCCAGCATTTT
CAGSSLEGGNQPQHF
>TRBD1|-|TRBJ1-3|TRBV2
TGTGCCAGCCAAAAGACAGGGGGCCGTGGAAACACCATATATTTT
CASQKTGGRGNTIYF
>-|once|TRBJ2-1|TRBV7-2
TGTGCCAGCAGAGGACTAACCCTTACCTACAATGAGCAGTTCTTC
CASRGLTLTYNEQFF
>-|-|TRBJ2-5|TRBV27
TGTGCCACCAGAGAAAGGGGCCCTCAAGAGACCCAGTACTTC
CATRERGPQETQYF
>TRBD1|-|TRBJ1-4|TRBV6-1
TGTGCCAGCAGTGAAAAAGTGGGGGTGAGGGGGCTTTTT
CASSEKVGVRGLF
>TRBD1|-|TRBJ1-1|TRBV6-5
TGTGCCAGCAGTTACCACGACAGGGTACAAGCTTTCTTT
CASSYHDRVQAFF
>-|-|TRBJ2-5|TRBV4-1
TGCGCCAGCAGCCAAGATTGGGGGACTGCCCAAGAGACCCAGTACTTC
CASSQDWGTAQETQYF
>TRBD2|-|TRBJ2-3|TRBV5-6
TGTGCCAGCAGCCCCTCCATAGCGGGAGGGACAGATACGCAGTATTTT
CASSPSIAGGTDTQYF
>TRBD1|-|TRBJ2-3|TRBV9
TGTGCCAGCAGCGTAGGAGGGGACAGGGGAAGGACAGATACGCAGTATTTT
CASSVGGDRGRTDTQYF
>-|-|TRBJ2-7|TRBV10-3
TGTGCCATCAGGCGCCCCGGAGACTACGAGCAGTACTTC
CAIRRPGDYEQYF
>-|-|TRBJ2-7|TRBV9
TGTGCCAGCAGCCCAGAGGTTTGGCAGGGTTCCTCCTACGAGCAGTACTTC
CASSPEVWQGSSYEQYF
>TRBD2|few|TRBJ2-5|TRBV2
TGTGCCAGCAGAAGAGAGAGCGGGGGACAAGAGACCCAGTACTTC
CASRRESGGQETQYF
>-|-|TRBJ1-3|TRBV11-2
TGTGCCAGCAGCTCAACCCACCAAGGGGCTGGAAACACCATATATTTT
CASSSTHQGAGNTIYF
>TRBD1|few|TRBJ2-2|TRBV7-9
TGTGCCAGCAGCTCTGGGACAGGGGACACCGGGGAGCTGTTTTTT
CASSSGTGDTGELFF
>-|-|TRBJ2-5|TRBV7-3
TGTGCCAGCAGCTTAGGGTCCGACAGAGAGACCCAGTACTTC
CASSLGSDRETQYF
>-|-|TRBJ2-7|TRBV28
TGTGCCAGCAGTTTAGGCAGTTCCTACGAGCAGTACTTC
CASSLGSSYEQYF
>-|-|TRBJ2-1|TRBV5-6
TGTGCCAGCCACCCGGAGGTTCGGTACAATGAGCAGTTCTTC
CASHPEVRYNEQFF
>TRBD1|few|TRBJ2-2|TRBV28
TGTGCCAGCAGTTTAAACAGGGGAACCGGGGAGCTGTTTTTT
CASSLNRGTGELFF
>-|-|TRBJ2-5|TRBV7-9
TGTTCCAGCAGCTTAGACGAGGAGACCCAGTACTTC
CSSSLDEETQYF
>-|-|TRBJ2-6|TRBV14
TGTGCCAGCAGCCAAGCCCGGAGCTCTGGGGCCAACGTCCTGACTTTC
CASSQARSSGANVLTF
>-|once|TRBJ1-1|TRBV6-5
TGTGCCAGCAGTTACTCCCAGACTGACAGTGAAGCTTTCTTT
CASSYSQTDSEAFF
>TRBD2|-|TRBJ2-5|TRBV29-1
TGCAGCGTTGAAGATCGGGGACTAGCGGGAGGCCCCTCCGGGGAGACCCAGTACTTC
CSVEDRGLAGGPSGETQYF
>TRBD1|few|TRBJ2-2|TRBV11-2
TGTGCCAGCAGCAAAGACAGGGTTAGAGGGGAGCTGTTTTTT
CASSKDRVRGELFF
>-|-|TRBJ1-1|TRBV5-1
TGCGCCAGCAGCTTGACCTCAGTACAGGTTAACACTGAAGCTTTCTTT
CASSLTSVQVNTEAFF
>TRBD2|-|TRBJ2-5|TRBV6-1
TGTGCCAGTTCTAGCGGAGGGCCAGGGACCCAGTACTTC
CASSSGGPGTQYF
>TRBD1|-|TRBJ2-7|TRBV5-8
TGTGCCAGCAGCTTACAGGGGCTCGACTACGAGCAGTACTTC
CASSLQGLDYEQYF
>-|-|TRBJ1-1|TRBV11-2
TGTGCCAGCAGCTTAGATCTGGGGCTGCTGATCACTGAAGCTTTCTTT
CASSLDLGLLITEAFF
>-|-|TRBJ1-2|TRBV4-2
TGTGCCAGCAGCCAAGGGACAGTCATCTATGGCTACACCTTC
CASSQGTVIYGYTF
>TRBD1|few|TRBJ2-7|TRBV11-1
TGTGCCAGCAGCTTAAGGGACAGAGCCTACGAGCAGTACTTC
CASSLRDRAYEQYF
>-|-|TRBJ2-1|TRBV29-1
TGCAGCGGGAGGGGACAGCCCTTGTCCTACAATGAGCAGTTCTTC
CSGRGQPLSYNEQFF
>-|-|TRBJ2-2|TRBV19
TGTGCCAGTAGTGCCGTTTATAGCACCGGGGAGCTGTTTTTT
CASSAVYSTGELFF
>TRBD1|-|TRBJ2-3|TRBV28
TGTGCCAGCAGTGCTAGGGGCTCCGGGACAGGTGCAGATACGCAGTATTTT
CASSARGSGTGADTQYF